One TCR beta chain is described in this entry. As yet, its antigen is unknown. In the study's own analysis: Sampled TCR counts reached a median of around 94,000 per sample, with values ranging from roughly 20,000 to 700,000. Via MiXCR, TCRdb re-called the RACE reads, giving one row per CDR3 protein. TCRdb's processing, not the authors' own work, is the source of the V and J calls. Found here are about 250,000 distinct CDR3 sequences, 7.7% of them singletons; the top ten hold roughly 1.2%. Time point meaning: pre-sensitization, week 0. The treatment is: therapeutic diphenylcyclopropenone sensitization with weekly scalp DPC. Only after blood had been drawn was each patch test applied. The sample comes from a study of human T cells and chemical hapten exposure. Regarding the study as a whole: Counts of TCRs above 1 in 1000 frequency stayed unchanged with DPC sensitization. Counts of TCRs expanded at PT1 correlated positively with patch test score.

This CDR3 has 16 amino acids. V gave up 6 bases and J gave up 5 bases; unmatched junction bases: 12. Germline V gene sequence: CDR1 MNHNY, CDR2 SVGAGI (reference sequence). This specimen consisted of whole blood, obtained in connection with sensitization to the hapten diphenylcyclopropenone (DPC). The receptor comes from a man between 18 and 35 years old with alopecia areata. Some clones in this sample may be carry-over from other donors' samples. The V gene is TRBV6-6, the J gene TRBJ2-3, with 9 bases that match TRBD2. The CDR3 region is CASRPPSGGYKDTQYF. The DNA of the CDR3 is TGTGCCAGCAGGCCCCCAAGCGGGGGGTACAAAGATACGCAGTATTTT.